The 2 T cell receptor beta chains listed next were all sequenced from one sample in a study of blood T cell repertoires in COVID-19. Sequenced by immunoSEQ multiplex PCR; TCRdb stores in-frame clones only, minus some. The profile covers 150,000 to 200,000 clones, with over 75% appearing a single time and approximately 26% taken by the ten largest. The sequencing sample was made of peripheral blood. The receptor source for this set is a woman between 70 and 85 years old with acute or convalescent COVID-19.

The chain employs TRBV5-4 and TRBJ2-5; maybe TRBD1 (6 bases). The CDR3 contains 14 residues. Germline V CDR1 and CDR2: SGHNT, YYREEE (reference sequence). With 6 bases removed from V and 2 bases from J, the gap between germline ends came to 14 bases. The CDR3: CASTAGTWQETQYF. Written as DNA, the CDR3 is TGTGCCAGCACTGCCGGGACATGGCAAGAGACCCAGTACTTC.

The J gene is TRBJ2-3, the V gene TRBV5-1; D gene unclear. CDR3 size: 15 residues. V was pared by 0 bases and J by 6 bases, with 14 bases between. Looked up from germline, CDR1 is SGHRS and CDR2 is YFSETQ. CDR3 sequence reads: CASSLGSPRVDTQYF. For the CDR3, the DNA is TGCGCCAGCAGCTTGGGAAGCCCTCGTGTGGATACGCAGTATTTT.